Each of the 9 T cell receptor beta chains below was sequenced from the same sample in a study of T cells expressing NK-cell markers. Reanalyzing the 5' RACE reads, TCRdb keeps one entry per CDR3 protein, without DNA. Its clone listing holds 400,000 to 500,000 distinct CDR3 sequences. Sequenced sample: blood T cells: a sorted CD56 or NKG2C T cell subset, CD4+ or CD8+ T cells, or bulk PBMC T cells (not recorded which). The receptor set was obtained from a woman between 18 and 69 years old in good health.

The rearrangement links TRBV15 to TRBJ2-7; absent DNA, TCRdb's TRBD1 call cannot be checked. CDR3 length: 15 residues. The germline V gene encodes CDR1 LNHNV and CDR2 YYDKDF (reference sequence). This CDR3 reads CATSRPGQGAYEQYF.

The chain employs TRBV12-3 or TRBV12-4 and TRBJ2-5; checking the TCRdb D call of TRBD1 is not possible without DNA. The CDR3 has 15 amino acids. This CDR3 reads CASSPVGGGDQTQYF.

This sequence joins TRBV21-1 and TRBJ1-2; TCRdb outputs TRBD1, but without DNA this stays unchecked. TRBV21-1 is described as a pseudogene. The CDR3 runs 17 residues. The CDR3 spells CASSVDNGTASSYGYTF.

The chain recombines TRBV18 with TRBJ2-7; as DNA is missing, the TRBD2 call by TCRdb cannot be tested. The CDR3 consists of 14 residues. Germline CDR1 reads KGHSH; CDR2 reads LQKENI. The CDR3 loop is CASSTSGTTYEQYF.

The V gene is TRBV29-1, the J gene TRBJ1-2. CDR1 is SQVTM, CDR2 ANQGSEA, per germline. The CDR3 runs 11 residues. CDR3 region: CSVDEGDSIEF.

The chain couples TRBV29-1 to TRBJ2-7; TCRdb indicates TRBD1, and absent DNA this call remains unverified. The CDR3 extends over 13 amino acids. CDR1 SQVTM and CDR2 ANQGSEA come from the germline V gene. CDR3 protein: CSVAPGMTYEQYF.

This sequence joins TRBV20-1 and TRBJ2-2; without DNA, the TCRdb call of TRBD2 cannot be checked. This CDR3 has 14 residues. Per germline, CDR1 DFQATT and CDR2 SNEGSKA (reference sequence). This CDR3 reads CSARRGSLAGELFF.

The V gene is TRBV4-3, the J gene TRBJ2-1; the D call of TRBD2 rests on TCRdb alone, since no DNA is present to check it. The CDR3 has 15 residues. The germline gives CDR1 LGHNA, CDR2 YSLEER. The CDR3 reads CASSPLAVSYNEQFF.

The chain has TRBV4-3 and TRBJ2-7; checking the TCRdb D call of TRBD2 is not possible without DNA. CDR1 is LGHNA and CDR2 is YSLEER in the germline V gene. This CDR3 spans 20 amino acids. This CDR3 reads CASSHKSGLAGGPMSYEQYF.